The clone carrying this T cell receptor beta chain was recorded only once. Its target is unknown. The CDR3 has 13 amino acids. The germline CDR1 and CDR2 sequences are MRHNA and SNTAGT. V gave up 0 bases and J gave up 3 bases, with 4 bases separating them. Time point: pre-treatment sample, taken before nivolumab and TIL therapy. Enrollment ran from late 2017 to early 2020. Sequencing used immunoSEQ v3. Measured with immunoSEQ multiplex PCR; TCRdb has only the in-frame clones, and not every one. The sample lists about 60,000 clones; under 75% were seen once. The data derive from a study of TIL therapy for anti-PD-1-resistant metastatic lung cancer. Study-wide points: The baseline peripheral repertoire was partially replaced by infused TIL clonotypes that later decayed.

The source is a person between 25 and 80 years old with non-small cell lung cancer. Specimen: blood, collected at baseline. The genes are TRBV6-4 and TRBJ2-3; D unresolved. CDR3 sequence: CASSDSPTDTQYF. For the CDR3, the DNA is TGTGCCAGCAGTGACTCGCCAACAGATACGCAGTATTTT.